This TCR beta chain was recovered during a study of metastatic and nonmetastatic thyroid tumors. All patients were treatment-naive before thyroid surgery. There are 15 residues in the CDR3. V gave up 4 bases and J gave up 4 bases; unmatched junction bases: 7. Germline loops: CDR1 LNHDA, CDR2 SQIVND (reference sequence). TCRdb recomputed clones from the PCR reads via MiXCR. The sample lists tens of thousands of clones, about 13% occurring once. This clone was observed at least ten times. The V call is TRBV19, the J call TRBJ1-2; 9 bases agree with TRBD1. The receptor was derived from a female donor with papillary thyroid cancer or a benign thyroid nodule (not recorded which). Some clones in this sample may be carry-over from other donors' samples. Sequencing used blood. The CDR3 loop reads CASSNPGTGFYGYTF. CDR3 DNA sequence: TGTGCCAGTAGTAATCCTGGGACAGGGTTCTATGGCTACACCTTC.